Reported below is one T cell receptor beta chain. This CDR3 has 11 amino acids. The V gene's germline CDR1 is KGHDR and CDR2 SFDVKD. V gave up 8 bases and J gave up 6 bases, with 9 bases separating them. Allocation to cohorts depended on clinical history reported by the participants. The record originates from a study of blood T cell repertoires in COVID-19. About the study: Samples came from the United States, Italy and Spain, spanning acute and convalescent COVID-19. The analysed material was cDNA or gDNA that came from T cells, B-cell-depleted T cells, or PBMCs.

Study processing details: How many nucleated cells were present was estimated from reference gene primer amplification. Only in-frame clones appear in the TCRdb table, and some are missing; sequencing was by immunoSEQ multiplex PCR. For V, J and clone size, that table is used; D and trimming come from the DNA. The sample has 250,000 or so clones, under 95% seen once; the top ten hold 2.8%. The chain uses TRBV24-1 and TRBJ1-2; weak D call: TRBD1 (5 bases). Specimen: PBMCs or T cells enriched from blood (not recorded which). This TCR derives from a man aged 35-49 years who had been exposed to COVID-19. The CDR3 region is CATMGLDGYTF. CDR3 bases: TGTGCCACCATGGGGCTTGATGGCTACACCTTC.